This passage covers 26 T cell receptor beta chains from one sample sequenced in a study of identical twins. Each CDR3 protein is one row after TCRdb ran MiXCR on the 5' RACE reads. Found here are about 500,000 distinct CDR3 sequences, roughly an eighth of them singletons; the top ten hold about 0.97%. This same sample was also taken into another study, of yellow fever vaccine responses in identical twins.

The specimen sequenced was CD4+ T cells sorted from blood. The origin of the receptors is a young woman in good health.

This clonotype was found a few times. The gene calls are TRBV3-1 and TRBJ2-6; D is uncertain. The germline V and J ends were trimmed by 4 bases and 2 bases, with 12 bases remaining between them. Germline-derived CDR1 and CDR2 are LGHDT and YNNKEL (reference sequence). This CDR3 spans 16 amino acids. CDR3 sequence: CASSRRPGPGANVLTF. DNA for the CDR3: TGTGCCAGCAGCCGCCGCCCGGGCCCTGGGGCCAACGTCCTGACTTTC.

In its sample, this clonotype was seen many times. The J gene is TRBJ2-2, the V gene TRBV12-3 or TRBV12-4; maybe TRBD1 (5 bases). V lost 0 bases to trimming and J lost 1 base, with 9 bases between them. CDR3 length equals 16 residues. CDR3 DNA sequence: TGTGCCAGCAGTTTAGCGCTTGGACAGAACACCGGGGAGCTGTTTTTT. Translating it yields CASSLALGQNTGELFF.

This clonotype has ten or more counts. The chain is built from TRBV5-1 and TRBJ2-1; TRBD2 aligns across 14 bases. The germline CDR1 and CDR2 sequences are SGHRS and YFSETQ. Losses at the gene ends were 4 bases for V and 10 bases for J; bases not matched to a gene: 10. CDR3 length equals 16 residues. CDR3: CASSTLTSGRAEEQFF. For the CDR3, the DNA is TGCGCCAGCAGCACCTTGACTAGCGGGAGGGCCGAAGAGCAGTTCTTC.

This clonotype was counted a few times. V gene TRBV12-3 or TRBV12-4 combines with J gene TRBJ2-1; D is uncertain. Trimming removed 6 bases at V and 6 bases at J, with 12 bases between. This CDR3 spans 13 amino acids. CDR3 sequence (DNA): TGTGCCAGCAGGAGTAACGGCCTCAATGAGCAGTTCTTC. Translated, it gives CASRSNGLNEQFF.

V is TRBV30 and J is TRBJ2-3; D possibly uses TRBD1 or TRBD2 (5 bases each). Trimming removed 2 bases from V and 4 bases from J, with 13 bases in between. This CDR3 spans 14 amino acids. CDR1 is GTSNPN, CDR2 SVGIG, per germline (reference sequence). For the CDR3, the DNA is TGTGCCTGGAGTCGAGGGGCGCCTCCAGATACGCAGTATTTT. Translating gives CAWSRGAPPDTQYF.

This clonotype was recorded once. The chain has TRBV5-6 and TRBJ2-7, with D tentatively TRBD2 (5 bases). Germline V gene lookup returns CDR1 SGHDT and CDR2 YYEEEE. The CDR3 has 16 amino acids. V was shortened by 4 bases and J by 0 bases, with 17 bases between the two germline ends. CDR3 DNA: TGTGCCAGCAGCGCCTTACGCGGGCAATACTCCTACGAGCAGTACTTC. Protein: CASSALRGQYSYEQYF.

J is TRBJ2-3 and V is TRBV12-3 or TRBV12-4; D is perhaps TRBD2 (5 bases). This CDR3 has 16 residues. Trimming pared 7 bases from V and 4 bases from J, leaving 21 bases between. CDR3 sequence (DNA): TGTGCCAGCACCTCTCTTAGGGATTCTAGCCCAGATACGCAGTATTTT. It specifies CASTSLRDSSPDTQYF.

The CDR3 loop reads CASSYPNIEQYF. CDR3 in DNA: TGTGCCAGCAGTTACCCCAACATCGAGCAGTACTTC. The chain carries TRBV6-2 or TRBV6-3 and TRBJ2-7; D ambiguous. V gave up 2 bases and J gave up 6 bases, with 8 bases separating them. Germline CDR1 and CDR2: MNHEY and SVGEGT. The CDR3 is made up of 12 amino acids.

This clonotype was observed a few times. V usage is TRBV29-1 and J usage is TRBJ2-5, with TRBD1 matching 8 bases. The J segment lost 1 base and the V segment lost 4 bases, leaving 5 bases of the junction unmatched. This CDR3 comprises 14 residues. Germline CDR1 and CDR2: SQVTM and ANQGSEA. Written as DNA, the CDR3 is TGCAGCGTTGGTCGGACAGGGACCCAAGAGACCCAGTACTTC. This codes for CSVGRTGTQETQYF.

The chain couples TRBV9 to TRBJ2-2, with TRBD1 matching over 10 bases. This CDR3 is 15 amino acids long. The V and J ends lost 2 bases and 6 bases, in that order; junction bases with no gene match: 4. Germline V gene lookup returns CDR1 SGDLS and CDR2 YYNGEE. This CDR3 reads CASSVTGTGAGELFF. CDR3 DNA sequence: TGTGCCAGCAGCGTCACCGGGACAGGGGCCGGGGAGCTGTTTTTT.

V is TRBV14 and J is TRBJ2-3; D assignment may be TRBD1 or TRBD2 (5 bases each). The CDR3 length is 18 residues. CDR1 and CDR2 from the germline V gene are SGHDN and FVKESK. V was shortened by 1 base and J by 4 bases, with 21 bases between the two germline ends. CDR3 region: CASSQGGFGSRGADTQYF. CDR3 DNA sequence: TGTGCCAGCAGCCAAGGTGGATTCGGGTCGAGGGGCGCAGATACGCAGTATTTT.

V gene TRBV28 combines with J gene TRBJ1-5; unclear D gene. Germline values: CDR1 MDHEN, CDR2 SYDVKM. CDR3 length equals 14 residues. The V end lost 6 bases, the J end lost 3 bases, and 12 bases lay between the germline ends. CDR3 nucleotides: TGTGCCAGCAGCCCCATTGGGGACAATCAGCCCCAGCATTTT. Protein sequence: CASSPIGDNQPQHF.

This clonotype has only a few counts. This chain joins TRBV7-2 and TRBJ2-1; D assignment may be TRBD1 or TRBD2 (5 bases each). This CDR3 region has 18 residues. Germline-derived CDR1 and CDR2 are SGHTA and FQGNSA. The ends were cut back, 4 bases at V and 9 bases at J, with 28 bases in the middle. DNA of the CDR3: TGTGCCAGCAGCTCAGCCAGCCCCCGGGACCGAAATAACCCTGAGCAGTTCTTC. Translated: CASSSASPRDRNNPEQFF.

A few counts support this clonotype. V usage is TRBV5-8 and J usage is TRBJ2-3; D is uncertain. CDR1 and CDR2 (germline): SGHTS, YDEGEE. V dropped 0 bases and J dropped 4 bases, with 12 bases sitting between them. This CDR3 region has 15 residues. CDR3 nucleotides: TGTGCCAGCAGCTTGGTATGGAAAACGGCAGATACGCAGTATTTT. Its protein is CASSLVWKTADTQYF.

CDR3 protein: CSAESGTGKYNEQFF. Written as DNA, the CDR3 is TGCAGTGCTGAGTCCGGGACAGGGAAATACAATGAGCAGTTCTTC. The rearrangement joins TRBV20-1 to TRBJ2-1; 9 bases agree with TRBD1. The CDR3 is 15 residues long. The J segment lost 4 bases and the V segment lost 5 bases, leaving 9 bases of the junction unmatched. In germline, CDR1 is DFQATT, CDR2 SNEGSKA (reference sequence).

The chain employs TRBV6-2 or TRBV6-3 and TRBJ2-5; 12 positions agree with TRBD2. The CDR3 totals 15 residues. The germline gives CDR1 MNHEY, CDR2 SVGEGT. The V gene end was trimmed by 5 bases and the J gene end by 5 bases; junction bases not matched to a gene: 6. CDR3 DNA sequence: TGTGCCAGCAGTCCGAGACTAGCGGGAGTGGAGACCCAGTACTTC. Translating gives CASSPRLAGVETQYF.

Only a few counts were recorded for this clonotype. The rearrangement joins TRBV29-1 to TRBJ1-2; 8 bases align to TRBD1. Germline V gives CDR1 SQVTM, CDR2 ANQGSEA. The CDR3 contains 14 residues. V shed 4 bases and J 6 bases; nucleotides not matched to a gene: 10. The CDR3 spells CSVGVTTGEDGYTF. CDR3 sequence (DNA): TGCAGCGTTGGTGTTACGACAGGGGAGGATGGCTACACCTTC. Variable domain in full (rest from reference TRBV29-1 and TRBJ1-2): SAVISQKPSRDICQRGTSLTIQCQVDSQVTMMFWYRQQPGQSLTLIATANQGSEATYESGFVIDKFPISRPNLTFSTLTVSNMSPEDSSIYLCSVGVTTGEDGYTFGSGTRLTVV.

This clonotype occurred many times. The V call is TRBV5-5, the J call TRBJ2-7; the match to TRBD1 covers 8 bases. V trimming: 3 bases; J trimming: 3 bases; junction bases outside the gene matches: 8. Germline-derived CDR1 and CDR2 are SGHKS and YYEKEE (reference sequence). The CDR3 totals 15 residues. As DNA, the CDR3 is TGTGCCAGCAGCTACGGACAGGGCGGCCACTACGAGCAGTACTTC. The encoded protein is CASSYGQGGHYEQYF.

This clonotype was counted many times. The chain has TRBV4-3 and TRBJ2-1, with D possibly TRBD1 on 5 matching bases. Trimming left V 0 bases short and J 1 base short, with 10 bases between. Germline CDR1 reads LGHNA; CDR2 reads YSLEER. This CDR3 comprises 16 residues. In DNA form, the CDR3 reads TGCGCCAGCAGCCAAGATGTGGCAGGGTCCTACAATGAGCAGTTCTTC. The encoded protein is CASSQDVAGSYNEQFF.

The chain is built from TRBV12-3 or TRBV12-4 and TRBJ2-3, with D possibly being TRBD2 (6 bases). V gave up 5 bases and J gave up 5 bases, with 14 bases separating them. The CDR3 extends over 14 amino acids. CDR3 region: CASSLTGGKDTQYF. In DNA form, the CDR3 reads TGTGCCAGCAGTCTTACTGGAGGGAAAGATACGCAGTATTTT.

There are many counts of this clonotype. This chain uses TRBV12-3 or TRBV12-4 with TRBJ2-7; D may be TRBD1 or TRBD2 (5 bases each). The CDR3 is 14 residues long. The V end lost 6 bases, the J end lost 4 bases, and 16 bases lay between the germline ends. The CDR3 DNA follows: TGTGCCAGCAGCCCCTACAGGCGGGTGTACGAGCAGTACTTC. Amino acids: CASSPYRRVYEQYF.

This clonotype was picked up a small number of times. The CDR3 DNA is TGTGCCAGCAGTTGGGGGTCCCCGACTAGCGGGGGAAGGGAAGAGACCCAGTACTTC. It encodes CASSWGSPTSGGREETQYF. This chain joins TRBV6-5 and TRBJ2-5; 12 bases are shared with TRBD2. This CDR3 comprises 19 residues. V was clipped by 4 bases and J by 3 bases; unmatched bases: 15. Per germline, CDR1 MNHEY and CDR2 SVGAGI.

The rearrangement links TRBV20-1 to TRBJ2-7; tentatively, D is TRBD2 (6 bases). Trimming took off 6 bases at V and 4 bases at J, with 16 bases between the two ends. The CDR3 extends over 13 amino acids. Germline CDR1 reads DFQATT; CDR2 reads SNEGSKA (reference sequence). The CDR3 loop reads CSAQGPAGYEQYF. The DNA of the CDR3 is TGCAGTGCCCAGGGCCCGGCGGGATACGAGCAGTACTTC.

The chain links TRBV6-1 to TRBJ2-2; D is uncertain. Trimming removed 7 bases from V and 5 bases from J, with 14 bases in between. The CDR3 consists of 14 residues. CDR1 and CDR2 (germline): MNHNS, SASEGT. The DNA of the CDR3 is TGTGCCAGCACCTTAGTCCCGAGGACCGGGGAGCTGTTTTTT. Translated: CASTLVPRTGELFF.

This clonotype was found a few times. The chain uses TRBV7-6 and TRBJ2-5, with 11 bases identical to TRBD2. CDR3 length: 15 residues. After removal of 7 bases from V and 2 bases from J, the junction contained 6 bases not matched to a gene. Germline-derived CDR1 and CDR2 are SGHVS and FNYEAQ. Here the CDR3 DNA reads TGTGCCAGCACCCTTAGCGGGGGGGATCAAGAGACCCAGTACTTC. It translates to CASTLSGGDQETQYF.

The rearrangement uses TRBV5-1 and TRBJ2-1; unclear D gene. The V gene's germline CDR1 is SGHRS and CDR2 YFSETQ. The CDR3 has 13 residues. Between the trimmed V and J ends, which lost 7 bases and 0 bases, there was a span of 8 bases. In DNA form, the CDR3 reads TGCGCCAGCCGGCCAAGCTCCTACAATGAGCAGTTCTTC. It encodes CASRPSSYNEQFF.